This T cell receptor (beta chain) was identified in a study of blood T cell repertoires in COVID-19. The wider study: Material from acute and convalescent COVID-19 was sourced from the United States, Italy and Spain. Sample material is recorded as cDNA or gDNA derived from T cells, B-cell-depleted T cells, or PBMCs.

Original handling: Scientists estimated how many nucleated cells there were by amplifying reference gene primers. The assay was immunoSEQ multiplex PCR, and TCRdb's table has in-frame clones only and misses some. Clone size and the V and J calls come from that table; the DNA yielded D and trimming. The table shows some 180,000 clones, with 80% occurring only once. This clone was observed a few times. The sample taken for sequencing was peripheral blood. The receptor was derived from a man aged 60 to 75 with acute or convalescent COVID-19.

The CDR3 sequence: CASSSWEAVGKNIQYF. The CDR3, as DNA: TGTGCCAGCAGTTCGTGGGAGGCAGTAGGCAAAAACATTCAGTACTTC. The chain recombines TRBV6-5 with TRBJ2-4; maybe TRBD2 (6 bases). The CDR3 loop spans 16 amino acids. In germline, CDR1 is MNHEY, CDR2 SVGAGI. The V gene lost 4 bases and the J gene lost 3 bases, with 16 bases spanning the gap.